These T cell receptor beta chains were read from a single sample in a study of tumor-infiltrating lymphocytes in primary liver carcinoma. TCRdb analysed the multiplex PCR reads with MiXCR anew, one entry per CDR3 protein. The sample lists fewer than 250,000 distinct CDR3 sequences, around four fifths occurring once. The sequenced sample was tumor tissue from primary liver carcinoma. These receptors all come from a man aged 40-49 years with primary liver carcinoma and hepatitis B virus infection. Both conserved end residues are part of each CDR3. Fields, in order: J gene, V gene, clone size, D gene, CDR3 DNA, CDR3 protein. A D gene is named only where the DNA matches it firmly. Some rows mark clone size as missing; the rest say once, few, many or name a class of expanded clone.

TRBJ1-1,TRBV6-2/TRBV6-3,.,TRBD1,TGTGCTAGCAATGAACAGGGGGCGAGGAGCACTCAAGCTTTCTTT,CASNEQGARSTQAFF
TRBJ2-5,TRBV10-3,.,.,TGTGCCATCAGTGACCTGGAGAAGGGGATGGAGACGCAGTACTTC,CAISDLEKGMETQYF
TRBJ1-2,TRBV12-3/TRBV12-4,.,TRBD1,TGTGCCAGCTGTTCCTGGGACAGGGGGGACTACACTTTC,CASCSWDRGDYTF
TRBJ2-5,TRBV29-1,.,.,TGCAGCTTTCGACTGGGCGTGGCGACCCAATACTTC,CSFRLGVATQYF
TRBJ1-2,TRBV6-2/TRBV6-3,.,.,TGTGCCAGTAGCCACCGGAGCGGCTATGGCCACACCTTC,CASSHRSGYGHTF
TRBJ2-1,TRBV29-1,once,TRBD2,TGCAGCGTTGGACTAGCGGGATTATACAATGAGCAGTTCTTC,CSVGLAGLYNEQFF
TRBJ2-7,TRBV10-3,.,TRBD2,TGTGCCATCAGAGGAGATAGCGGGGTCTACGAGCACTACTTC,CAIRGDSGVYEHYF
TRBJ2-1,TRBV11-1,.,TRBD2,TGTGCCAGCAGCTTATTTCGCTCCGCGGGAGGGTCCTACAATGAGCTGTTCTTT,CASSLFRSAGGSYNELFF
TRBJ1-5,TRBV6-6,.,.,TGTGCCAGCAGTTCCAATACAGGCATTCAGCCCCCGCATTTT,CASSSNTGIQPPHF
TRBJ1-1,TRBV4-1,.,TRBD1,TGCACCAGCAGCCACCCGGACAGGTTGAGCAGTGAAGCTTTCTTT,CTSSHPDRLSSEAFF
TRBJ2-5,TRBV29-1,once,TRBD1,TGCTGCGTTGGCAACGGACAGGGTCAAGAGACCCAGTACTTC,CCVGNGQGQETQYF
TRBJ2-4,TRBV10-2,.,.,TGCACCAGCAGTCCACAACAGCTAACCAAAAACATTCAGTACTTC,CTSSPQQLTKNIQYF
TRBJ2-1,TRBV29-1,once,.,TGTAGCGTTGAACATGAGGGCAATGTGCAGTTCTTC,CSVEHEGNVQFF
TRBJ2-3,TRBV5-4,.,.,TGTGCCAGCAGCCACTGCACAGATACGCAGTGTTTT,CASSHCTDTQCF
TRBJ2-3,TRBV10-3,.,.,TGTGTCATCAGTGTAAGGACCTACACAGATACGCAGTATTTT,CVISVRTYTDTQYF
TRBJ1-1,TRBV18,once,.,TGTGCCAGCTCACCGAAATCAACAGGGTGGTCGAACACTGAAGCTTTCTTT,CASSPKSTGWSNTEAFF
TRBJ2-7,TRBV14,.,TRBD1,TGTACCAAGAGCCGGGGACAGGGAGTCATCCGGGAGTACTTC,CTKSRGQGVIREYF
TRBJ2-1,TRBV11-3,.,.,TGTGCCAGCAAGTTAAATGCCAACGAGCAGTTCTTC,CASKLNANEQFF
TRBJ2-1,TRBV12-3/TRBV12-4,.,TRBD2,TGTGCCAACAGGGGGACTAGCGAGAGTTATGAGCAGTTCTTC,CANRGTSESYEQFF
TRBJ1-5,TRBV5-8,.,.,TGTGCCAGCAGCGTGCGGGTTAGCAATCAGTCCCAGCATTTT,CASSVRVSNQSQHF